This entry lists 23 T cell receptor beta chains sequenced from one sample in a study of T cells in women clearing cervical HPV infection. The repertoire was sequenced with immunoSEQ multiplex PCR; TCRdb's copy has only in-frame clones and lacks some. The ten top clones account for more than 9%, within a sample of tens of thousands of clones. Sequencing was done on a sample of blood buffy coat. The origin of the receptors is a woman between 18 and 75 years old with a cervical HPV16 infection that either progressed to CIN3+ or cleared (not recorded which).

In regard to this clone: The read falls 3 residues short of the CDR3 end, and the missing part is taken from the germline J gene. The V and J genes are TRBV2 and TRBJ2-6; a weak D match, TRBD1 (9 bases). Germline values: CDR1 SNHLY, CDR2 FYNNEI. This CDR3 is built from 17 residues. V dropped 7 bases and J dropped 2 bases, with 18 bases sitting between them. The sequenced part of the CDR3 DNA is TGTGCCAGCACCCGGGGGGGACAGGGCACTGGGGCCAACGTC. As protein: CASTRGGQGTGANV. Given in full, the CDR3 is CASTRGGQGTGANVLTF.

Note on this clone: The DNA ends 3 residues before the CDR3 does, and the rest of the CDR3 is filled in from the germline J gene. The rearrangement uses TRBV7-9 and TRBJ1-2, with D perhaps matching TRBD1 (5 bases). Trimming stripped 0 bases from V and 4 bases from J, with 12 bases between. The CDR3 is made up of 15 amino acids. The germline V gene encodes CDR1 SEHNR and CDR2 FQNEAQ (reference sequence). CDR3 region: CASSLAPGSFYGYTF. CDR3 bases read: TGTGCCAGCAGCTTAGCCCCAGGGAGCTTCTATGGC.

Details on this clone: The CDR3 is cut off 3 residues early in the read; its end comes from the germline J gene. The genes are TRBV6-2 or TRBV6-3 and TRBJ1-2; a possible D gene is TRBD1 (6 bases). In germline, CDR1 is MNHEY, CDR2 SVGEGT. V gave up 6 bases and J gave up 6 bases, with 11 bases separating them. CDR3 size: 12 residues. The CDR3 spells CASSRQAHGYTF. CDR3 bases read: TGTGCCAGCAGCCGACAGGCCCATGGC.

On this clone itself: The read is 3 residues too short to cover the CDR3 end, so that end is filled in from the germline J gene. The J gene is TRBJ2-3, the V gene TRBV7-2; perhaps TRBD2 as D (5 bases). The CDR3 sequence is 14 residues long. Germline CDR1 reads SGHTA; CDR2 reads FQGNSA. V was cut by 5 bases and J by 4 bases, with 13 bases left in between. The part of the CDR3 DNA that was read is TGTGCCAGCAGCGATGCGTCCGGGGCAGATACG. This translates into CASSDASGADT. The CDR3 in its entirety is CASSDASGADTQYF. The full variable domain, in which reference TRBV7-2 and TRBJ2-3 provide the parts outside the CDR3, is GAGVSQSPSNKVTEKGKDVELRCDPISGHTALYWYRQSLGQGLEFLIYFQGNSAPDKSGLPSDRFSAERTGGSVSTLTIQRTQQEDSAVYLCASSDASGADTQYFGPGTRLTVL.

A remark on this clone: The DNA ends 3 residues before the CDR3 does, and the rest of the CDR3 is filled in from the germline J gene. The rearrangement links TRBV6-2 or TRBV6-3 to TRBJ2-7; 13 bases fit TRBD2. This CDR3 comprises 17 residues. CDR1 is MNHEY and CDR2 is SVGEGT in the germline V gene. The J segment lost 0 bases and the V segment lost 3 bases, leaving 5 bases of the junction unmatched. CDR3 DNA (partial): TGTGCCAGCAGTTATTTACTAGCGGGGGGGAGCTCCTACGAG. Protein product: CASSYLLAGGSSYE. The full CDR3 protein reads CASSYLLAGGSSYEQYF.

On this clone: The read comes to an end 3 residues before the CDR3 does, leaving the germline J gene to fill in the end. The V and J genes are TRBV7-2 and TRBJ2-7, with a weak D call TRBD1 (6 bases). Germline-derived CDR1 and CDR2 are SGHTA and FQGNSA. This CDR3 spans 14 amino acids. The ends were cut back, 5 bases at V and 6 bases at J, with 17 bases in the middle. This chain's CDR3 is CASSQTGTQGEQYF. CDR3 DNA (partial): TGTGCCAGCAGCCAAACCGGGACACAAGGCGAG.

Concerning this clone: The read ends 3 residues early relative to the CDR3; the germline J gene fills the gap. V and J are TRBV5-6 and TRBJ2-2; 10 bases agree with TRBD1. CDR1 is SGHDT, CDR2 YYEEEE, per germline. The J segment lost 7 bases and the V segment lost 4 bases, leaving 4 bases of the junction unmatched. This CDR3 comprises 14 residues. The sequenced part of the CDR3 DNA is TGTGCCAGCAGCGCGACAGGGGGCTTCGGGGAG. Amino acid sequence: CASSATGGFGE. The whole CDR3 reads CASSATGGFGELFF.

Note on this clone: The CDR3 is cut off 3 residues early in the read; its end comes from the germline J gene. This chain connects TRBV20-1 to TRBJ2-3; 7 nucleotides line up with TRBD2. From germline, CDR1 is DFQATT and CDR2 SNEGSKA (reference sequence). Germline trimming cut 6 bases from V and 3 bases from J; bases unmatched to any gene: 12. There are 15 residues in the CDR3. The CDR3 here is CSAPFGGGFTDTQYF. CDR3 DNA (partial): TGCAGTGCCCCGTTTGGGGGGGGTTTTACAGATACG.

Remarks on this clone: The read comes to an end 3 residues before the CDR3 does, leaving the germline J gene to fill in the end. This chain connects TRBV7-6 to TRBJ1-1, with 7 nucleotides matching TRBD1. This CDR3 is built from 12 residues. In germline, CDR1 is SGHVS, CDR2 FNYEAQ. CDR3 amino acids: CASSLGQGEAFF. The sequenced part of the CDR3 DNA is TGTGCCAGCAGCTTAGGACAGGGCGAA.

Worth noting for this clone: With the read ending 3 residues before the CDR3 end, the germline J gene is used to fill in that end. The V call is TRBV7-2, the J call TRBJ1-2; 7 bases agree with TRBD1. Germline-derived CDR1 and CDR2 are SGHTA and FQGNSA. The CDR3 loop spans 14 amino acids. Unmatched junction bases numbered 9, after V lost 9 bases and J lost 2 bases. CDR3 sequence reads: CARLGGQRNYGYTF. CDR3 bases read: TGTGCCAGATTAGGGGGACAGAGAAACTATGGC.

Regarding this clone: The CDR3 goes on 3 residues after the read ends, and that part is filled in from the germline J gene. This chain joins TRBV5-1 and TRBJ2-7, with D perhaps matching TRBD2 (6 bases). The V end lost 0 bases, the J end lost 0 bases, and 13 bases lay between the germline ends. This CDR3 comprises 16 residues. Germline CDR1 reads SGHRS; CDR2 reads YFSETQ. The CDR3 spells CASSLGPLGGSYEQYF. The CDR3 bases that were read are TGCGCCAGCAGCTTGGGACCCCTCGGGGGCTCCTACGAG. Together with reference TRBV5-1 and TRBJ2-7, the CDR3 gives the full variable domain: KAGVTQTPRYLIKTRGQQVTLSCSPISGHRSVSWYQQTPGQGLQFLFEYFSETQRNKGNFPGRFSGRQFSNSRSEMNVSTLELGDSALYLCASSLGPLGGSYEQYFGPGTRLTVT.

Regarding this clone: Read sequence stops 3 residues before the CDR3 end, and the germline J gene provides the missing end. The chain carries TRBV11-3 and TRBJ2-7; 11 bases align to TRBD2. The trim removed 4 bases at V and 2 bases at J, leaving 4 bases unmatched. CDR3 length: 15 residues. CDR1 SGHNT and CDR2 YENEEA come from the germline V gene. Incomplete CDR3 DNA: TGTGCCAGCAGCTCCGGGACTAGCGGTACCTACGAG. Its translation is CASSSGTSGTYE. The whole CDR3 sequence is CASSSGTSGTYEQYF.

Note on this clone: Read coverage stops 3 residues before the CDR3 terminus; the germline J gene supplies the remainder. The rearrangement links TRBV7-2 to TRBJ2-7; 8 nucleotides line up with TRBD1. The V segment lost 1 base and the J segment 3 bases; nucleotides outside the gene matches: 5. The CDR3 covers 15 residues. The germline gives CDR1 SGHTA, CDR2 FQGNSA. CDR3: CASSLVTGEFYEQYF. CDR3 DNA, as far as it was read: TGTGCCAGCAGCTTAGTGACAGGGGAATTCTACGAG.

On this clone itself: The read ends 3 residues before the CDR3 terminus; that terminus is restored from the germline J gene. Additional DNA sequences in this sample encode the identical CDR3. The chain carries TRBV5-1 and TRBJ1-3, with 10 positions matching TRBD1. Germline loops: CDR1 SGHRS, CDR2 YFSETQ. V was clipped by 0 bases and J by 4 bases; unmatched bases: 4. There are 16 residues in the CDR3. The sequenced CDR3 bases are TGCGCCAGCAGCTTGGGATTGACAGGGGGCGGAAACACC. Amino acids: CASSLGLTGGGNT. The full CDR3 protein is CASSLGLTGGGNTIYF.

A remark on this clone: The observed sequence ends 3 residues before the CDR3 terminus, with the missing tail filled in from the germline J gene. This sequence joins TRBV20-1 and TRBJ2-3, with 10 bases that match TRBD1. Germline V gives CDR1 DFQATT, CDR2 SNEGSKA (reference sequence). The CDR3 totals 14 residues. Trimming took 8 bases from V and 6 from J; bases not matched to a gene: 11. The CDR3 sequence: CSPRGDRGSDTQYF. Incomplete CDR3 DNA: TGCAGTCCCAGGGGGGACAGGGGTAGTGATACG.

Worth noting for this clone: The read is 3 residues too short to cover the CDR3 end, so that end is filled in from the germline J gene. The chain links TRBV13 to TRBJ2-2; tentatively, D is TRBD1 (5 bases). Germline-derived CDR1 and CDR2 are PRHDT and FYEKMQ (reference sequence). V was pared by 1 base and J by 4 bases, with 16 bases between. The CDR3 totals 17 residues. CDR3: CASSLVSRAWGTGELFF. Incomplete CDR3 DNA: TGTGCCAGCAGCTTAGTTTCCAGGGCGTGGGGCACCGGGGAG.

In the case of this clone: The read comes to an end 3 residues before the CDR3 does, leaving the germline J gene to fill in the end. J is TRBJ1-6 and V is TRBV19, with D maybe TRBD1 (5 bases). This CDR3 is built from 17 residues. The germline V gene encodes CDR1 LNHDA and CDR2 SQIVND (reference sequence). Trimming removed 0 bases from V and 6 bases from J, with 15 bases in between. CDR3 region: CASSIDLWGRTNSPLHF. The CDR3 DNA, read in part, is TGTGCCAGTAGTATAGATCTGTGGGGCAGAACTAATTCACCC.

Regarding this clone: The CDR3 extends 3 residues past the end of the read, so its final part is completed from the germline J gene. This chain uses TRBV19 with TRBJ2-1, with TRBD2 matching over 9 bases. This CDR3 is 14 amino acids long. Germline CDR1 is LNHDA and CDR2 is SQIVND (reference sequence). The trim removed 5 bases at V and 9 bases at J, leaving 8 bases unmatched. Partial CDR3 DNA: TGTGCCAGTAGTGAGGGACTAGCTCAGGGTGAG. Protein sequence: CASSEGLAQGE. From start to end, the CDR3 is CASSEGLAQGEQFF.

To note about this clone: Coverage ceases 3 residues before the CDR3 finishes, and the germline J gene fills in the end. The V and J genes are TRBV7-2 and TRBJ1-3; no reliable D call. From germline, CDR1 is SGHTA and CDR2 FQGNSA. The V gene lost 1 base and the J gene lost 0 bases, with 4 bases spanning the gap. The length of the CDR3 is 14 residues. This CDR3 is CASSLVDSGNTIYF. Incomplete CDR3 DNA: TGTGCCAGCAGCTTAGTAGACTCTGGAAACACC.

Concerning this clone: The CDR3 end lies 3 residues beyond the end of the read and is filled in from the germline J gene. The chain is built from TRBV11-2 and TRBJ2-3; D possibly corresponds to TRBD1 (5 bases). The CDR3 covers 14 residues. Germline V gives CDR1 SGHAT, CDR2 FQNNGV. Trimming removed 7 bases at V and 1 base at J, with 12 bases between. The sequenced part of the CDR3 DNA is TGTGCCAGCACCGAAGGGGTCGGCACAGATACG. Amino acid sequence: CASTEGVGTDT. The full-length CDR3 reads as CASTEGVGTDTQYF.

With respect to this clone: The observed sequence ends 3 residues before the CDR3 terminus, with the missing tail filled in from the germline J gene. The chain couples TRBV4-2 to TRBJ2-3; 8 bases align to TRBD2. This CDR3 is 17 amino acids long. J lost 1 base, V lost 4 bases, and 10 bases had no gene match. Germline V gene sequence: CDR1 LGHNA, CDR2 YNFKEQ. CDR3 DNA (partial): TGTGCCAGCAGCCCCAGCGGGAGACTCTTTGGCACAGATACG. It translates to CASSPSGRLFGTDT. The entire CDR3 is CASSPSGRLFGTDTQYF.

As concerns this clone: The read stops 3 residues short of the end of the CDR3; the missing end is completed from the germline J gene. The genes are TRBV11-2 and TRBJ1-1; D ambiguous. Germline CDR1 SGHAT, CDR2 FQNNGV. Trimming removed 2 bases from V and 3 bases from J, with 7 bases in between. The CDR3 loop spans 13 amino acids. The CDR3 bases that were read are TGTGCCAGCAGCTTAACCACGGACACTGAA. Translation gives CASSLTTDTE. The full CDR3 is CASSLTTDTEAFF.

Points on this clone: The CDR3 is cut off 3 residues early in the read; its end comes from the germline J gene. The chain carries TRBV4-2 and TRBJ1-6; TRBD1 agrees at 10 bases. The CDR3 has 21 amino acids. The germline gives CDR1 LGHNA, CDR2 YNFKEQ. Unmatched junction bases numbered 22, after V lost 4 bases and J lost 7 bases. CDR3 DNA (partial): TGTGCCAGCAGCCCTCCCCTGGGGGGGACAGGGGACTGCTCCTCGAATTCACCC. It translates to CASSPPLGGTGDCSSNSP. The full CDR3 protein is CASSPPLGGTGDCSSNSPLHF.